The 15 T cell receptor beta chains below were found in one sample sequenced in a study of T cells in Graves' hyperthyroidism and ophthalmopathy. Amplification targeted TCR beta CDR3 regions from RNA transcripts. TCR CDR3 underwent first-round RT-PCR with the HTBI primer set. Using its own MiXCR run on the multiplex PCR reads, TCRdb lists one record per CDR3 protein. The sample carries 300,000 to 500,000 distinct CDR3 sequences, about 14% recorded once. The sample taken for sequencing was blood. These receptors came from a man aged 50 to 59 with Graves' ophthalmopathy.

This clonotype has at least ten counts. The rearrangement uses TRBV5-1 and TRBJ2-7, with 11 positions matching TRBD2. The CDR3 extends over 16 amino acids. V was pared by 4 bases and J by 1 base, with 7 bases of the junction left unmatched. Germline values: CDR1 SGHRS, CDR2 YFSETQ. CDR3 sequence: CASSPGLAGLSYEQYF. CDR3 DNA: TGCGCCAGCAGCCCCGGACTAGCGGGCCTTTCCTACGAGCAGTACTTC.

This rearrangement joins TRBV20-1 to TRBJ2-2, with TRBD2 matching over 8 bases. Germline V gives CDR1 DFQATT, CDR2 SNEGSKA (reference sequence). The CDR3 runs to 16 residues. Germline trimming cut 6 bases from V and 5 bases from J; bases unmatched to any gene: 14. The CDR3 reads CSARSSGGRRTGELFF. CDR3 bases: TGCAGTGCCCGATCATCGGGCGGGAGGCGGACCGGGGAGCTGTTTTTT.

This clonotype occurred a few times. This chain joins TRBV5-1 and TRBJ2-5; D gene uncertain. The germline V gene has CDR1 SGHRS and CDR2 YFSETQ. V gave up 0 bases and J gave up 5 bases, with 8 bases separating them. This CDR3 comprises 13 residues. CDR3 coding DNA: TGCGCCAGCAGCTTGGGAAAGAAGGAGACCCAGTACTTC. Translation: CASSLGKKETQYF.

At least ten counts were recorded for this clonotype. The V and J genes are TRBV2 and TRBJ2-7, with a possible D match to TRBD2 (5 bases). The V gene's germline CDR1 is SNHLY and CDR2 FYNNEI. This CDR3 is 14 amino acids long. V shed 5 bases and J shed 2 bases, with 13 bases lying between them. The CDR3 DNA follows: TGTGCCAGCAGTTGGTCGGGGTTCACCTACGAGCAGTACTTC. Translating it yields CASSWSGFTYEQYF.

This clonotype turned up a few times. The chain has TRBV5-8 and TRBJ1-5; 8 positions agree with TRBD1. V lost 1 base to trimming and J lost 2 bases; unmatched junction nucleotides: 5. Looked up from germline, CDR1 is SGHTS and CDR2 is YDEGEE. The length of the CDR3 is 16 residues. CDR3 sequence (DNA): TGTGCCAGCAGCTTGACAACAGGGGGGGGCAATCAGCCCCAGCATTTT. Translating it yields CASSLTTGGGNQPQHF.

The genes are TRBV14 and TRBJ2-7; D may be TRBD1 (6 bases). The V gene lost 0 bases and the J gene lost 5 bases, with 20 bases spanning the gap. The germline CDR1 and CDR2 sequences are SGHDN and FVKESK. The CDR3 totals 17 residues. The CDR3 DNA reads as TGTGCCAGCAGCCAAGATAACACTCAGGGGAGCCCCCACGAGCAGTACTTC. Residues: CASSQDNTQGSPHEQYF.

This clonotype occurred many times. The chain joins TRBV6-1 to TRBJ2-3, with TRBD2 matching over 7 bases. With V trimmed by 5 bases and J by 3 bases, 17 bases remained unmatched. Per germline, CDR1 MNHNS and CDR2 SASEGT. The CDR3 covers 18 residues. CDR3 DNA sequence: TGTGCCAGCAGTTACCCACATCGGGCGGGAGAAGCAACAGATACGCAGTATTTT. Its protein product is CASSYPHRAGEATDTQYF.

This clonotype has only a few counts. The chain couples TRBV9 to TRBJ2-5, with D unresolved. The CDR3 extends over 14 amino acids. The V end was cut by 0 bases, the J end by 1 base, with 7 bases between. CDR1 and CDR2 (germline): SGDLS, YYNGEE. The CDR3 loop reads CASSVVGIQETQYF. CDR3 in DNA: TGTGCCAGCAGCGTAGTAGGGATCCAAGAGACCCAGTACTTC.

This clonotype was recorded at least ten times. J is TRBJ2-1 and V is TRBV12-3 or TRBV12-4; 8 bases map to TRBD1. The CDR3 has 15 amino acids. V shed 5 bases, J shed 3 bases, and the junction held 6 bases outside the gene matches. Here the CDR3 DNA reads TGTGCCAGCAGTCCGGACAGGGCCGTCTACAATGAGCAGTTCTTC. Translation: CASSPDRAVYNEQFF.

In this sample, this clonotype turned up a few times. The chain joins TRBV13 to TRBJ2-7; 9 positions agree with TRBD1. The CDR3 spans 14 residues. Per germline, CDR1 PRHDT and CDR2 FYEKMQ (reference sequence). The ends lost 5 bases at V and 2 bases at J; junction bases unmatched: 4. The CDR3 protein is CASSDRQGAYEQYF. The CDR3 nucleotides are TGTGCCAGCAGCGACCGACAGGGGGCCTACGAGCAGTACTTC.

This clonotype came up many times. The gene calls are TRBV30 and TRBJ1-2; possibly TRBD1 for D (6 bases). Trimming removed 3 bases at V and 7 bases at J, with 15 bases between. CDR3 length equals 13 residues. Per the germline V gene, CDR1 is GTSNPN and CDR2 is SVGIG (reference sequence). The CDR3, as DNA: TGTGCCTGGAGCAGTGGAGGGGGAGCTGGCTACACCTTC. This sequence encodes CAWSSGGGAGYTF.

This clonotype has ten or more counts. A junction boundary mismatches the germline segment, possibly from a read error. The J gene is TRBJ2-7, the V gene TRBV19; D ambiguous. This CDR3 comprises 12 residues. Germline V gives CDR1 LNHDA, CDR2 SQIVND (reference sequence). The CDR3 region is CASSIAGYEQYF. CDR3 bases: TGTGCCAGCAGTATAGCAGGCTACGAGCAGTACTTC.

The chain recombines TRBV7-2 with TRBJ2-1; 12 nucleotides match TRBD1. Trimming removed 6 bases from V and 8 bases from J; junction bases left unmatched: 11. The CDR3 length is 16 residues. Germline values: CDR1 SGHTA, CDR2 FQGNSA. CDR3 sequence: CASRPGTGGWIHEQFF. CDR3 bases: TGTGCCAGCAGACCAGGGACAGGGGGCTGGATTCATGAGCAGTTCTTC.

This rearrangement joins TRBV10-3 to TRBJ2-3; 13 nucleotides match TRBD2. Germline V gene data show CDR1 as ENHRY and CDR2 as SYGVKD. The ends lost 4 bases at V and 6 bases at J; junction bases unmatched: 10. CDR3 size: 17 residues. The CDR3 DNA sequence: TGTGCCATCAGTGGGACTAGCGGGAGAGGGGGCGAGGATACGCAGTATTTT. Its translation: CAISGTSGRGGEDTQYF.

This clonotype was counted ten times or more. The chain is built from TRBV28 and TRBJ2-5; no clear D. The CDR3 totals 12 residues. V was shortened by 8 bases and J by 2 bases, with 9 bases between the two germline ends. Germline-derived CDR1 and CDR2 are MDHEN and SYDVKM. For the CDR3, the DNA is TGTGCCAGCGGGGTATATCAAGAGACCCAGTACTTC. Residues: CASGVYQETQYF.